This T cell receptor (beta chain) derives from a study of T cells in Graves' hyperthyroidism and ophthalmopathy. Findings and caveats of the study: Ophthalmopathy was identified by the model a median about 6.4 months ahead of onset. Blood held most thyroid clonotypes expanded above 0.001 frequency.

On this clonotype itself: Its cognate antigen is unknown.

Uncontrolled infection, other autoimmune disease, pregnancy and lactation each barred patients from inclusion. Clinical symptoms, serum thyroxine, TRAb, thyroid ultrasound and orbital computed tomography established diagnosis. Amplified regions were TCR beta CDR3 sequences from RNA transcripts. The HTBI set primed first-round TCR CDR3 RT-PCR. TCRdb processed the multiplex PCR reads anew with MiXCR; each CDR3 protein has one entry. The table records hundreds of thousands of distinct CDR3 sequences, nearly 45% of them present only once. Germline V gene data show CDR1 as LNHNV and CDR2 as YYDKDF (reference sequence). The CDR3 contains 18 residues. V lost 2 bases to trimming and J lost 0 bases, with 16 bases between them.

The chain employs TRBV15 and TRBJ2-2, with D possibly TRBD1 on 6 matching bases. Sample: peripheral blood or thyroid tissue (not recorded which). This receptor was taken from an adult man with Graves' disease, either hyperthyroidism or ophthalmopathy (not recorded which). CDR3 amino acids: CATSRPGWDTSNTGELFF. The CDR3 bases are TGTGCCACCAGCAGACCTGGGTGGGACACTTCGAACACCGGGGAGCTGTTTTTT.